This is a list of T cell receptor beta chains from one sample in a study of shared clonotypes between healthy human individuals. The protocol was immunoSEQ multiplex PCR, while the TCRdb copy is restricted to in-frame clones and leaves out a portion. The repertoire holds 2.3 million or so clones, with approximately 95% as singletons. The specimen sequenced was naive CD4+ T cells from PBMCs. Receptors were obtained from a man between 18 and 29 years old in good health. Some clones in this sample may be carry-over from other donors' samples. Both conserved end residues are part of each CDR3. The order of the fields is V gene, clone size, D gene, J gene, CDR3 DNA, CDR3 protein. The D gene is left open where the match is weak. Only some rows state a clone size, as once, few, many or a class for expanded clones.

>TRBV10-1|-|-|TRBJ2-2
TGCGCCAGCAGTGGAGGGTGGGGATTAACCGGGGAGCTGTTTTTT
CASSGGWGLTGELFF
>TRBV28|-|-|TRBJ2-5
TGTGCCAGCAGTTACCCGATTCGGGTAGAGACCCAGTACTTC
CASSYPIRVETQYF
>TRBV28|-|TRBD2|TRBJ2-1
TGTGCCAGCAGTTTTCGGCTAGCGGACGACAATGAGCAGTTCTTC
CASSFRLADDNEQFF
>TRBV27|-|-|TRBJ1-2
TGTGCCAGCAGTTTAACGGCTAACTATGGCTACACCTTC
CASSLTANYGYTF
>TRBV4-2|-|TRBD1|TRBJ2-7
TGTGCCAGCAGCCAAAGACAGACACAGGGGGCTAGGTCCTACGAGCAGTACTTC
CASSQRQTQGARSYEQYF
>TRBV2|few|-|TRBJ1-1
TGTGCCAGCACCCCTGGGGCTTTCTTT
CASTPGAFF
>TRBV7-3|-|TRBD1|TRBJ1-1
TGTGCCAGCAGCGAGACAGGGGCGGTGATGAACACTGAAGCTTTCTTT
CASSETGAVMNTEAFF
>TRBV28|-|-|TRBJ1-1
TGTGCCAGCAGTTGGGGAATAGGGACGGGGAACACTGAAGCTTTCTTT
CASSWGIGTGNTEAFF
>TRBV5-4|once|TRBD2|TRBJ2-3
TGTGCCAGCAGCTTGGCCCACGCCGGGGCGGGAGGGCTCACAGATACGCAGTATTTT
CASSLAHAGAGGLTDTQYF
>TRBV28|-|-|TRBJ2-7
TGTGCCAGCAGTTTAAGCGGAGCCGCCGACGAGCAGTACTTC
CASSLSGAADEQYF
>TRBV19|-|TRBD2|TRBJ2-1
TGTGCCAGTAGTATAGCCCGAAGACTAGCGGGAGTCAATGAGCAGTTCTTC
CASSIARRLAGVNEQFF
>TRBV6-5|once|TRBD1|TRBJ1-2
TGTGCCAGCACCCCTCGACAGGGAATGGGTGGCTACACCTTC
CASTPRQGMGGYTF
>TRBV28|-|-|TRBJ1-2
TGTGCCAGCAGCCGTGGACAGAGCTATGGCTACACCTTC
CASSRGQSYGYTF
>TRBV28|-|TRBD1|TRBJ1-5
TGTGCCAGCTCGGGACAGCGTTGGAATCAGCCCCAGCATTTT
CASSGQRWNQPQHF
>TRBV27|-|TRBD1|TRBJ1-5
TGTGCCAGCAGTTTCAGGACAGGGAGAAATCAGCCCCAGCATTTT
CASSFRTGRNQPQHF
>TRBV28|-|-|TRBJ1-3
TGTGCCAGCAGATCGACAGCAAACTCTGGAAACACCATATATTTT
CASRSTANSGNTIYF
>TRBV7-3|-|TRBD2|TRBJ2-2
TGTGCCAGCAGCAAAGGAGGGACTAGCTCTACCGGGGAGCTGTTTTTT
CASSKGGTSSTGELFF
>TRBV28|-|-|TRBJ2-7
TGTGCCAGCAGGGGGACACCGATAGGCCTAGGGCAGTACTTC
CASRGTPIGLGQYF
>TRBV4-2|-|-|TRBJ2-2
TGTGCCAGCAGCCCTAAGAGGGGGTCCGGGGAGCTGTTTTTT
CASSPKRGSGELFF
>TRBV19|-|TRBD1|TRBJ1-4
TGTGCCAGTAGTATAGAGGGACAGGGAAAACTGTTTTTT
CASSIEGQGKLFF
>TRBV9|-|-|TRBJ2-2
TGTGCCAGCAGCTATGGACGGTACCCAGGGGAGCTGTTTTTT
CASSYGRYPGELFF
>TRBV28|once|-|TRBJ1-4
TGTGCCAGCGGTCAGTCCGTCCCACTTGGGGAAAAACTGTTTTTT
CASGQSVPLGEKLFF
>TRBV7-9|-|-|TRBJ2-5
TGTGCCAGCAGCACCCGGGGACAAGAGAGGGCCCAGTACTTC
CASSTRGQERAQYF
>TRBV6-6|-|-|TRBJ2-3
TGTGCCAGCAGTTGGGACCCTCGCACAGATACGCAGTATTTT
CASSWDPRTDTQYF
>TRBV25-1|-|TRBD1|TRBJ2-5
TGTGCCAGCAGTGAAACAGGGGGCCGGGAGACCCAGTACTTC
CASSETGGRETQYF
>TRBV30|-|TRBD1|TRBJ2-7
TGTGCCTGGAGGGGACAGGGGAGCTCCTACGAGCAGTACTTC
CAWRGQGSSYEQYF